This T cell receptor beta chain was retrieved from a study of coeliac disease (dated by TCRdb to 2022 to 2024). Notes on the research overall: Coeliac patients were classed as newly diagnosed active disease, refractory coeliac disease type I, or disease controlled by a gluten-free diet. Refractory coeliac disease type I meant no response to a gluten-free diet for more than 12 months, together with immunophenotypically normal intraepithelial cells. Because high-resolution HLA typing was not available, biased TRBV7-2 usage was queried as a proof of principle. Next-generation sequencing of rearranged TRB and TRG CDR3 regions was used on small intestinal lymphocyte fractions taken from coeliac and non-coeliac patients. The study set out to describe the TR repertoires of small intestinal T cells in active coeliac disease, refractory type I coeliac disease, and coeliac disease treated with a gluten-free diet. The full study included roughly 30 patients: around 22 with serologically confirmed coeliac disease and 8 controls with non-small intestinal disorders. TRB sequencing succeeded for samples from roughly 29 subjects, including 20 to 25 paired bulk unsorted intraepithelial and lamina propria cell samples.

Paper-wide results and their limitations: In the authors' view, the approach was unsuitable for unbiased detection of gliadin-specific T cells, since gliadin-specific T cells are scarce and rarely shared between patients. Published gliadin-specific TRB sequences appeared in 9 of 18 coeliac lamina propria samples but only 1 of 6 controls. Active coeliac intraepithelial and lamina propria samples had lower TRB and TRG repertoire clonality than controls, suggesting that diverse T cells were recruited. TRB repertoires were largely private; most amino acid sequences were unique to one sample, and V-gene usage did not differ significantly by disease group. The separation of intraepithelial from lamina propria cells did not yield high-purity fractions, so cross-contamination between compartments was possible.

Relative to germline, V is 3 bases shorter and J is 7 bases shorter, with 18 bases between their ends. Via the germline V gene, CDR1 is SGHDN and CDR2 FVKESK. The CDR3 spans 15 residues, from the cysteine through the phenylalanine. Only CDR3 DNA is held: 45 bases, read in frame from base 1. With respect to this clone: Its antigen has not been determined. Per-nucleotide qualities are absent, and no much larger clonotype sits a single base away.

The protocol used for the library was the immunoSEQ multiplex PCR assay. In a multiplexed PCR, the TR loci were amplified; reverse primers were designed against J gene segments, whereas forward primers were designed against V gene segments. The Illumina HiSeq System was used to sequence the amplified CDR3 regions. The published analysis was carried out like this. To strip out PCR and sequencing errors and collapse the data into unique sequences, a nearest-neighbour algorithm merged closely related reads. Two measures summarised the repertoires: clonality, and T cell density, defined as TR molecules per amount of genomic DNA input. CDR3 amino acid sequences present in at least 80% of unsorted samples were defined as public TRs, and these public TRs were then tested for differential abundance between coeliac and control samples. Every lamina propria sample was checked against a list of 218 published gliadin-specific TRB sequences. Differences in clonality and density between disease groups were tested by Kruskal-Wallis tests, followed by Dunn post-tests. Held by TCRdb, this immuneACCESS table contains in-frame sequences only and omits some clones. Under half of the omission traces to an unresolved V gene where checked; the cause of the rest is unknown. For V, J and clone size, that table is used; D and trimming come from the DNA. The sample has about 4,300 clones on record, about 63% of them singletons. Together, the top ten hold about 11% of the sample.

Cells were frozen in aliquots of 500,000 in DMSO/FBS in liquid nitrogen, and a single aliquot from each fraction was used for sequencing. Every one of the 30 study patients had an endoscopy and a small intestinal biopsy. To release lamina propria cells, the biopsy tissue left over after intraepithelial cell isolation was digested with collagenase. Genomic DNA was extracted from frozen unsorted cell fractions with the Qiagen DNeasy blood extraction kit. The sequence is built from TRBV14 and TRBJ1-2; D gene: possibly TRBD1, on 6 matching bases. This sequence was found in a woman in her 70s with celiac disease. Material for sequencing was lamina propria lymphocytes from the gut. Per the publication, the cell subset or site label means: lamina propria cell (LPC) fraction of small intestinal biopsy. The DNA is TGTGCCAGCAGCCAGGTACAGGGATTTCTGACTGGCTACACCTTC. Its protein reads: CASSQVQGFLTGYTF.